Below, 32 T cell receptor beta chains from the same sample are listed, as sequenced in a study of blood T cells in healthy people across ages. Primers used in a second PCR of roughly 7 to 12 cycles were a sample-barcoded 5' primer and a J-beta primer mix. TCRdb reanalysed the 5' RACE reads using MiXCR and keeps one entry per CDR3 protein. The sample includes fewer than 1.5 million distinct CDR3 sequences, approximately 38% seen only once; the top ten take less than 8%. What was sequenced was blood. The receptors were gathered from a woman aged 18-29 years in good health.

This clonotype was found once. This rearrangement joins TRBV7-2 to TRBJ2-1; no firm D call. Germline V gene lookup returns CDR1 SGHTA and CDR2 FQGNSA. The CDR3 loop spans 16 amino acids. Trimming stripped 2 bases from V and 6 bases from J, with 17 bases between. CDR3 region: CASSLRASEHCNEQFF. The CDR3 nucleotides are TGTGCCAGCAGCTTAAGGGCAAGCGAGCACTGCAATGAGCAGTTCTTC. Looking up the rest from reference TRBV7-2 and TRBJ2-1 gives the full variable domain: GAGVSQSPSNKVTEKGKDVELRCDPISGHTALYWYRQSLGQGLEFLIYFQGNSAPDKSGLPSDRFSAERTGGSVSTLTIQRTQQEDSAVYLCASSLRASEHCNEQFFGPGTRLTVL.

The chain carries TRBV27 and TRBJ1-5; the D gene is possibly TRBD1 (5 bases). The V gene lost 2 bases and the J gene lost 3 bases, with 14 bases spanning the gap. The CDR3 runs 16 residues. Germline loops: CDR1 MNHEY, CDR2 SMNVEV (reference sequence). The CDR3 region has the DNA TGTGCCAGCAGTTTAGGCCCGGGGGGTGCCAATCAGCCCCAGCATTTT. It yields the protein CASSLGPGGANQPQHF.

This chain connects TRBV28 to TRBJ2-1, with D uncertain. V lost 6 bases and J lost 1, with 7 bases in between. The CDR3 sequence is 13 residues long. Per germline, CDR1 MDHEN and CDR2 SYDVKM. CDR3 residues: CASRAPSYNEQFF. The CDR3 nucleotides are TGTGCCAGCAGGGCGCCTTCCTACAATGAGCAGTTCTTC.

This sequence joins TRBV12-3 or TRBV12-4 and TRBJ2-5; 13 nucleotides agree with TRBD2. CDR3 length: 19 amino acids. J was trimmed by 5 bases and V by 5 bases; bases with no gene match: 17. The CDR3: CASSPPGLAGPATGETQYF. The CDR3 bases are TGTGCCAGCAGTCCGCCGGGACTAGCGGGACCAGCTACCGGGGAGACCCAGTACTTC.

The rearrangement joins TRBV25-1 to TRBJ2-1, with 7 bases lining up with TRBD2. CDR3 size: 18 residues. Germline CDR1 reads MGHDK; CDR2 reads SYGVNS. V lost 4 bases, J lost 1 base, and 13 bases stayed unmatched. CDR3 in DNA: TGTGCCAGCAGTGGGGAGGGTGACAGTCCCAATTCCTACAATGAGCAGTTCTTC. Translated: CASSGEGDSPNSYNEQFF.

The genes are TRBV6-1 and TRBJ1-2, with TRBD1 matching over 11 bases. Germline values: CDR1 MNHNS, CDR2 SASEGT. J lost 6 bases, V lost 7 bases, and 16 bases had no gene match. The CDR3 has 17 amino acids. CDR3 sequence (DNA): TGTGCCAGCAAATCGCCGGGACAGGGGGTATCGGGAAATGGCTACACCTTC. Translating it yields CASKSPGQGVSGNGYTF.

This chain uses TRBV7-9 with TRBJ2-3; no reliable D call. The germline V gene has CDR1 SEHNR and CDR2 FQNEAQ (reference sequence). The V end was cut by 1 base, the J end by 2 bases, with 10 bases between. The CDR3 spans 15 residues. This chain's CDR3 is CASSLDVPHTDTQYF. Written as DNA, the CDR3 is TGTGCCAGCAGCTTAGATGTCCCCCACACAGATACGCAGTATTTT.

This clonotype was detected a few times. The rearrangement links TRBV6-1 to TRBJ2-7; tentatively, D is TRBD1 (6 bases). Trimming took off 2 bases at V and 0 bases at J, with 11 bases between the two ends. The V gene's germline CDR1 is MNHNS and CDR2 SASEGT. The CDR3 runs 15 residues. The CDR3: CASSETGTSSYEQYF. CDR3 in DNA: TGTGCCAGCAGTGAAACAGGGACAAGCTCCTACGAGCAGTACTTC.

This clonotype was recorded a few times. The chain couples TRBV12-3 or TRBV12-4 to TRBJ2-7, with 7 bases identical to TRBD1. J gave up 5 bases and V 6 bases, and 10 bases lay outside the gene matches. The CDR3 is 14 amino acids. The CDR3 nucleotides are TGTGCCAGCAGGCCCTCCGACAGGGTGGACGAGCAGTACTTC. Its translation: CASRPSDRVDEQYF.

The CDR3 sequence is CASSDRGARYF. The CDR3 coding sequence is TGTGCCAGCAGTGACCGCGGGGCGAGGTACTTC. V and J are TRBV12-3 or TRBV12-4 and TRBJ2-5, with a weak D call TRBD2 (6 bases). The CDR3 is made up of 11 amino acids. V lost 5 bases to trimming and J lost 13 bases, with 14 bases between them.

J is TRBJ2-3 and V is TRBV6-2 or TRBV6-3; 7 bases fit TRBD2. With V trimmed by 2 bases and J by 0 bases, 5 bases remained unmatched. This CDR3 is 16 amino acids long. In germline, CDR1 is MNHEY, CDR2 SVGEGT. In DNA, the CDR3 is TGTGCCAGCAGTTACGAACTAGCGACTAGCACAGATACGCAGTATTTT. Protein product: CASSYELATSTDTQYF.

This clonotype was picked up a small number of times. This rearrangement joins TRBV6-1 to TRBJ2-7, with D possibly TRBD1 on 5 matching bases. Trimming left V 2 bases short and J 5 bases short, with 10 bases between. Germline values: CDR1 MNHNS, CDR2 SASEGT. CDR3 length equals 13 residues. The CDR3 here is CASSEFTGDEQYF. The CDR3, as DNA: TGTGCCAGCAGTGAATTTACAGGCGACGAGCAGTACTTC.

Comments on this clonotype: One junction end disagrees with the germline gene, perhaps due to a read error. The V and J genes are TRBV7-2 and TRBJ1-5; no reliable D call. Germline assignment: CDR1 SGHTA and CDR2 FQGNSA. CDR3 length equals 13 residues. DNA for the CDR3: TGTGCCAGCAACTTACGGGGAAATCAGCCCCAGCATTTT. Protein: CASNLRGNQPQHF. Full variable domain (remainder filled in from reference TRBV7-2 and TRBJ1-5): GAGVSQSPSNKVTEKGKDVELRCDPISGHTALYWYRQSLGQGLEFLIYFQGNSAPDKSGLPSDRFSAERTGGSVSTLTIQRTQQEDSAVYLCASNLRGNQPQHFGDGTRLSIL.

CDR3 sequence: CASSQDLVASSYNEQFF. DNA of the CDR3: TGTGCCAGCAGCCAAGATCTTGTAGCTAGCTCCTACAATGAGCAGTTCTTC. The chain links TRBV3-1 to TRBJ2-1, with D unresolved. The V gene's germline CDR1 is LGHDT and CDR2 YNNKEL (reference sequence). V was cut by 0 bases and J by 0 bases, with 12 bases left in between. CDR3 length: 17 residues.

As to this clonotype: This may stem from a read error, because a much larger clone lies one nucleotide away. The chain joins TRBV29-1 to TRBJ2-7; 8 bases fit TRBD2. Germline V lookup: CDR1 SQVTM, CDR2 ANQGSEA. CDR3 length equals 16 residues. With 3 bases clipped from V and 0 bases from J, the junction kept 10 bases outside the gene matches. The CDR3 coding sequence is TGCAGCGTTGAGGGACTAGTGGGGAAATCCTCCTACGAGCAGTACTTC. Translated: CSVEGLVGKSSYEQYF.

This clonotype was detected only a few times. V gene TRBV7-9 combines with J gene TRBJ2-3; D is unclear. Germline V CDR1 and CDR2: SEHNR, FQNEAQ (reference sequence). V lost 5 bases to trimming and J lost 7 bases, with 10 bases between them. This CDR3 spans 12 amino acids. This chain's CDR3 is CASSRDGNTQYF. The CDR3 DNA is TGTGCCAGCAGCCGCGACGGAAATACGCAGTATTTT.

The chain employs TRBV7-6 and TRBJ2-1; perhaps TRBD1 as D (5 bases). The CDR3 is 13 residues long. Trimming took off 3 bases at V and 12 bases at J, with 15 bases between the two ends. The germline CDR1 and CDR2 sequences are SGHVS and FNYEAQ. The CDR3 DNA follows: TGTGCCAGCAGCTTCGGTGGGCAGGGTGGGCAGTTCTTC. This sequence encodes CASSFGGQGGQFF.

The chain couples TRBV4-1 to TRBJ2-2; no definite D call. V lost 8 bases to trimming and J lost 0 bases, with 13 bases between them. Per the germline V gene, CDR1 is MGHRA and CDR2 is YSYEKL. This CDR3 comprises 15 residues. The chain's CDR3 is CASAYGRTNTGELFF. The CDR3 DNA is TGCGCCAGCGCATATGGCAGGACGAACACCGGGGAGCTGTTTTTT.

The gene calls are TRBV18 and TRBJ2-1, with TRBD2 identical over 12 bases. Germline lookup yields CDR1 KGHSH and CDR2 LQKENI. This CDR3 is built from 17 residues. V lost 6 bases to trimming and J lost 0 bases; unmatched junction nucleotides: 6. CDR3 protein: CASSPTSGRYSYNEQFF. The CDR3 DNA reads TGTGCCAGCTCGCCAACTAGCGGGAGGTACTCCTACAATGAGCAGTTCTTC.

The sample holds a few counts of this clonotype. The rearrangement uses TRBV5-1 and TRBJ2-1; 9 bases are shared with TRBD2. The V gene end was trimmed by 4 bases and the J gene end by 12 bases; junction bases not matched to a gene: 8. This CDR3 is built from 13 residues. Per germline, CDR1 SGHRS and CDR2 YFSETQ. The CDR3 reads CASSPEGLAGQFF. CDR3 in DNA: TGCGCCAGCAGCCCAGAGGGACTAGCTGGGCAGTTCTTC.

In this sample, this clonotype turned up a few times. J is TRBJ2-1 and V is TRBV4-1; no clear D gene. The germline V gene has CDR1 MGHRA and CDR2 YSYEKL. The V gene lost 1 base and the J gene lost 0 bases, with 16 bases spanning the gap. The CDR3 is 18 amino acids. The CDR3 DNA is TGCGCCAGCAGCCAAGCTCTCCCGGCTACCGCCTCCTACAATGAGCAGTTCTTC. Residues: CASSQALPATASYNEQFF.

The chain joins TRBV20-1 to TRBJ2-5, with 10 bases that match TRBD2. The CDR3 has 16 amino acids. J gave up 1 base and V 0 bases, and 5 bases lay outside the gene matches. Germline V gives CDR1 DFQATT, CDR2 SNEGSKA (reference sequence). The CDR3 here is CSARDAASGGQETQYF. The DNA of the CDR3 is TGCAGTGCTAGAGATGCGGCTAGCGGGGGCCAAGAGACCCAGTACTTC.

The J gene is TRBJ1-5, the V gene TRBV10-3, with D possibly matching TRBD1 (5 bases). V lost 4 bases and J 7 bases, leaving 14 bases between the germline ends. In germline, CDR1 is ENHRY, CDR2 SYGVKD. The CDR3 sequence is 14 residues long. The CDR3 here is CAISGGDSNQPQHF. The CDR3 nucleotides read TGTGCCATCAGTGGGGGGGACTCTAACCAGCCCCAGCATTTT.

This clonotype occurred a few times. The DNA of the CDR3 is TGTGCCAGGGGCGACGGGAGAGTATACAATGAGCAGTTCTTC. It codes for CARGDGRVYNEQFF. This sequence joins TRBV2 and TRBJ2-1, with D perhaps matching TRBD2 (6 bases). CDR3 length: 14 residues. V lost 9 bases, J lost 4 bases, and 16 bases lay in between. The germline V gene has CDR1 SNHLY and CDR2 FYNNEI.

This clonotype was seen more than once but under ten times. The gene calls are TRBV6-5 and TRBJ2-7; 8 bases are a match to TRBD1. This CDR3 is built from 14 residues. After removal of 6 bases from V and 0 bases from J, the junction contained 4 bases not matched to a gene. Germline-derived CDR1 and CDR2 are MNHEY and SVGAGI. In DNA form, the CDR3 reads TGTGCCAGCAGGGAACAGGGGGACTCCTACGAGCAGTACTTC. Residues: CASREQGDSYEQYF.

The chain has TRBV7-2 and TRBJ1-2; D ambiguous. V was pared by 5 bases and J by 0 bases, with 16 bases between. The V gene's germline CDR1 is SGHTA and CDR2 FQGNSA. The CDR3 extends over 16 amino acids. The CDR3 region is CASSLVARVANYGYTF. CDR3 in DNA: TGTGCCAGCAGCCTAGTCGCACGTGTGGCTAACTATGGCTACACCTTC.

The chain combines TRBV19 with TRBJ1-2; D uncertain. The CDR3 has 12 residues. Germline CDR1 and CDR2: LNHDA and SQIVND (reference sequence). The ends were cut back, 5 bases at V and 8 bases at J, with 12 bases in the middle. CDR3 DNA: TGTGCCAGTAGTTCCATCCCGGGAGGCTACACCTTC. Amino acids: CASSSIPGGYTF.

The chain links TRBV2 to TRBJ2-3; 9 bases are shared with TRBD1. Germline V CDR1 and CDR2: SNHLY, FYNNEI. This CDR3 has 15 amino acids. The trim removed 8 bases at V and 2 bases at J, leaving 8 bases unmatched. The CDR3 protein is CASPLGQGITDTQYF. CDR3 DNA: TGTGCCAGCCCGCTGGGACAGGGAATCACAGATACGCAGTATTTT.

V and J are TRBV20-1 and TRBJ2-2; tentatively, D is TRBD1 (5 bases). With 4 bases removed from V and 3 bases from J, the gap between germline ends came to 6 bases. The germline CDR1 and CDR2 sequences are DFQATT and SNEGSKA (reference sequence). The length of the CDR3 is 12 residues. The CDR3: CSATTDTGELFF. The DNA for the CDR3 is TGCAGTGCTACGACAGACACCGGGGAGCTGTTTTTT.

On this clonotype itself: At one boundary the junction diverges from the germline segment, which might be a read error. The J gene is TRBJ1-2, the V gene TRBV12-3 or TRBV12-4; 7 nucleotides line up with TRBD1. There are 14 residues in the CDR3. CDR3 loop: CASSPGTADYAYTF. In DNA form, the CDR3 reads TGTGCCAGCAGTCCCGGGACAGCCGACTATGCCTACACCTTC.

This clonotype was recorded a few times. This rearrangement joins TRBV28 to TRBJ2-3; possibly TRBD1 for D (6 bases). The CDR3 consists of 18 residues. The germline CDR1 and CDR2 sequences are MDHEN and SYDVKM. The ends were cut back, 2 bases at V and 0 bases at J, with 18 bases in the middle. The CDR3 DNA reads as TGTGCCAGCAGTTTAGGTTCCTTAGGGGGTCTGAGCACAGATACGCAGTATTTT. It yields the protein CASSLGSLGGLSTDTQYF.

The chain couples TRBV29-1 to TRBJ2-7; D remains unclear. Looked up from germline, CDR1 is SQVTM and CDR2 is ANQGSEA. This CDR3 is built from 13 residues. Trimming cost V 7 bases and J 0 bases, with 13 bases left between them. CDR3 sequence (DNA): TGCAGCGCACGGTCAACCAGCTCCTACGAGCAGTACTTC. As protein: CSARSTSSYEQYF.